This record covers a single T cell receptor beta chain. Its antigen is still unknown. The source of the sample is a study of shared clonotypes between healthy human individuals. General study results and limits: There were few donors, and this limited the genetic and exposure-history diversity represented.

Unmatched junction bases numbered 8, after V lost 5 bases and J lost 4 bases. Per germline, CDR1 MDHEN and CDR2 SYDVKM. This CDR3 spans 16 amino acids. Only CD45RO-negative cells positively selected for CCR7 counted as naive CD8 cells, so terminally differentiated effector memory CD45RA+ cells were excluded. Method: immunoSEQ multiplex PCR; TCRdb's copy keeps in-frame clones and lacks some. This sample has approximately 1.9 million clones, with 93% found just once. Sample: naive CD8+ T cells from PBMCs. The TCR was taken from a young man in good health. Some clones in this sample may be carry-over from other donors' samples. The genes are TRBV28 and TRBJ1-5, with 10 bases identical to TRBD1. The CDR3 here is CASSTTRDRGNQPQHF. The CDR3 DNA sequence: TGTGCCAGCAGTACCACCCGGGACAGGGGAAATCAGCCCCAGCATTTT.